A single sample gave rise to the 31 T cell receptor beta chains below, sequenced in a study of T-cell memory formation after mild COVID-19. TCRdb independently ran MiXCR on the 5' RACE reads; one entry per CDR3 protein. The sample consists of fewer than 650,000 distinct CDR3 sequences, about 18% of them appearing once. Sequenced: PBMCs or a T cell subset sorted from them (not recorded which). The receptors were sampled from an adult woman who had mild COVID-19 (a few samples of this study predate the infection). Cell type and time point are not known.

The table lists this clonotype with a few counts. The rearrangement uses TRBV11-2 and TRBJ2-2, with TRBD2 identical over 12 bases. Germline V gene lookup returns CDR1 SGHAT and CDR2 FQNNGV. The ends lost 3 bases at V and 0 bases at J; junction bases unmatched: 2. The CDR3 extends over 17 amino acids. CDR3 in amino acids: CASSLRLAGANTGELFF. For the CDR3, the DNA is TGTGCCAGCAGCTTGAGACTAGCGGGGGCGAACACCGGGGAGCTGTTTTTT.

This clonotype came up many times. The rearrangement uses TRBV7-9 and TRBJ2-2; 8 bases are shared with TRBD2. Germline V lookup: CDR1 SEHNR, CDR2 FQNEAQ (reference sequence). This CDR3 has 17 amino acids. Germline trimming cut 3 bases from V and 6 bases from J; bases unmatched to any gene: 12. The CDR3 sequence is CASSLVGAGVLSGELFF. DNA for the CDR3: TGTGCCAGCAGCTTGGTCGGAGCGGGAGTCCTCTCCGGGGAGCTGTTTTTT. The whole variable domain, remainder taken from reference TRBV7-9 and TRBJ2-2, is DTGVSQNPRHKITKRGQNVTFRCDPISEHNRLYWYRQTLGQGPEFLTYFQNEAQLEKSRLLSDRFSAERPKGSFSTLEIQRTEQGDSAMYLCASSLVGAGVLSGELFFGEGSRLTVL.

This clonotype has a handful of counts. This chain connects TRBV7-8 to TRBJ2-5; TRBD1 might be the D (6 bases). Germline assignment: CDR1 SGHVS and CDR2 FQNEAQ. Trimming shortened V by 8 bases and J by 5 bases, and 15 bases separated the two germline ends. The CDR3 spans 13 residues. In nucleotides, the CDR3 is TGTGCCAGCTTACAGGGCCCTGAGGAGACCCAGTACTTC. Its translation is CASLQGPEETQYF.

A few counts support this clonotype. The V call is TRBV27, the J call TRBJ2-7; D gene ambiguous. This CDR3 has 14 residues. Germline V gene sequence: CDR1 MNHEY, CDR2 SMNVEV (reference sequence). V was clipped by 0 bases and J by 3 bases, with 9 bases between them. CDR3: CASSLSPDIYEQYF. The CDR3 region has the DNA TGTGCCAGCAGTTTATCTCCCGACATCTACGAGCAGTACTTC.

The rearrangement joins TRBV5-1 to TRBJ2-2; the D call may be TRBD1 or TRBD2 (5 bases each). There are 16 residues in the CDR3. CDR1 and CDR2 from the germline V gene are SGHRS and YFSETQ. Deletions cut 5 bases from V and 6 bases from J, with 20 bases between. The CDR3 sequence: CASSGAGPIGSGELFF. The DNA of the CDR3 is TGCGCCAGCAGTGGGGCGGGCCCAATTGGGTCCGGGGAGCTGTTTTTT.

V gene TRBV21-1 combines with J gene TRBJ1-2. TRBV21-1 is flagged as a pseudogene. This CDR3 spans 14 amino acids. The CDR3 loop reads CASSYRTANYGYTF. In nucleotides, the CDR3 is TGTGCCAGCAGCTACCGGACAGCTAACTATGGCTACACCTTC.

The chain employs TRBV2 and TRBJ2-5; TRBD2 matches 7 bases. CDR3 size: 14 residues. CDR1 is SNHLY and CDR2 is FYNNEI in the germline V gene. V lost 4 bases and J lost 4; bases outside the gene matches: 6. The DNA for the CDR3 is TGTGCCAGCAGTGCGGGGGGAGTCCCAGAGACCCAGTACTTC. Its protein is CASSAGGVPETQYF.

The chain links TRBV30 to TRBJ2-1, with 9 bases aligning to TRBD2. There are 16 residues in the CDR3. V dropped 0 bases and J dropped 7; count of bases not matched to a gene: 10. CDR1 is GTSNPN, CDR2 SVGIG, per germline (reference sequence). CDR3 residues: CAWSVHSGLAKNEQFF. The CDR3 region has the DNA TGTGCCTGGAGTGTCCATTCGGGACTAGCTAAAAATGAGCAGTTCTTC.

The V gene is TRBV9, the J gene TRBJ1-1, with TRBD1 matching 7 bases. There are 17 residues in the CDR3. The germline V gene has CDR1 SGDLS and CDR2 YYNGEE. The ends lost 0 bases at V and 1 base at J; junction bases unmatched: 9. CDR3 in DNA: TGTGCCAGCAGCGTAGCTCAGGGGGAGTACCAGAACACTGAAGCTTTCTTT. Translating it yields CASSVAQGEYQNTEAFF.

The rearrangement links TRBV29-1 to TRBJ2-2; 7 positions agree with TRBD2. This CDR3 contains 16 residues. With 8 bases clipped from V and 3 bases from J, the junction kept 15 bases outside the gene matches. Per germline, CDR1 SQVTM and CDR2 ANQGSEA. The chain's CDR3 is CSITGGGAGYTGELFF. The CDR3 nucleotides read TGCAGCATCACTGGCGGGGGTGCCGGGTACACCGGGGAGCTGTTTTTT.

Only one count was recorded for this clonotype. One junction end disagrees with the germline gene, perhaps due to a read error. The chain employs TRBV12-3 or TRBV12-4 and TRBJ1-1, with no clear D. The CDR3 is 13 residues long. CDR3: CASRLGQATEAFF. CDR3 coding DNA: TGTGCCAGCAGATTAGGGCAGGCCACTGAAGCTTTCTTT.

V is TRBV7-2 and J is TRBJ1-1, with 9 bases identical to TRBD1. J gave up 6 bases and V 5 bases, and 10 bases lay outside the gene matches. CDR3 length: 15 residues. The germline CDR1 and CDR2 sequences are SGHTA and FQGNSA. The CDR3 DNA is TGTGCCAGCAGCGACCCGACAGGGGGTAGGCCTGAAGCTTTCTTT. Protein sequence: CASSDPTGGRPEAFF.

The chain is built from TRBV12-3 or TRBV12-4 and TRBJ1-2; the D is unclear. The CDR3 sequence is 14 residues long. Trimming took off 1 base at V and 3 bases at J, with 9 bases between the two ends. The CDR3 DNA follows: TGTGCCAGCAGTTTAGGGTTTACGGACTATGGCTACACCTTC. This gives the protein CASSLGFTDYGYTF.

V usage is TRBV12-3 or TRBV12-4 and J usage is TRBJ2-2; D remains ambiguous. The CDR3 extends over 14 amino acids. Trimming left V 6 bases short and J 0 bases short, with 8 bases between. In nucleotides, the CDR3 is TGTGCCAGCAGCCCGTGGGCGAACACCGGGGAGCTGTTTTTT. It translates to CASSPWANTGELFF.

This chain links TRBV2 with TRBJ2-7, with D possibly being TRBD2 (5 bases). Per the germline V gene, CDR1 is SNHLY and CDR2 is FYNNEI. CDR3 length equals 16 residues. With 2 bases removed from V and 2 bases from J, the gap between germline ends came to 16 bases. The CDR3 reads CASSEREGVGAYEQYF. DNA for the CDR3: TGTGCCAGCAGTGAAAGAGAGGGAGTCGGGGCCTACGAGCAGTACTTC.

J is TRBJ2-3 and V is TRBV29-1, with a possible D match to TRBD1 (6 bases). V was pared by 2 bases and J by 6 bases, with 30 bases between. Per the germline V gene, CDR1 is SQVTM and CDR2 is ANQGSEA. This CDR3 comprises 19 residues. CDR3 amino acids: CSVEWGPLPRPQRADTQYF. CDR3 DNA sequence: TGCAGCGTTGAATGGGGGCCTCTGCCGAGACCCCAGAGGGCCGATACGCAGTATTTT.

The rearrangement joins TRBV11-3 to TRBJ1-4, with D unresolved. The CDR3 sequence is 12 residues long. V was trimmed by 3 bases and J by 12 bases, leaving 11 bases between them. The V gene's germline CDR1 is SGHNT and CDR2 YENEEA. For the CDR3, the DNA is TGTGCCAGCAGCTTCACTCCCGGGGAACTGTTTTTT. Residues: CASSFTPGELFF. Variable domain in full (rest from reference TRBV11-3 and TRBJ1-4): EAGVVQSPRYKIIEKKQPVAFWCNPISGHNTLYWYLQNLGQGPELLIRYENEEAVDDSQLPKDRFSAERLKGVDSTLKIQPAELGDSAVYLCASSFTPGELFFGSGTQLSVL.

The V call is TRBV28, the J call TRBJ2-3; D unclear. The CDR3 length is 12 residues. Trimming left V 8 bases short and J 0 bases short, with 6 bases between. Germline-derived CDR1 and CDR2 are MDHEN and SYDVKM. The CDR3 loop is CASEESTDTQYF. The DNA for the CDR3 is TGTGCCAGCGAAGAAAGCACAGATACGCAGTATTTT.

This chain uses TRBV9 with TRBJ1-2; possibly TRBD1 for D (6 bases). There are 14 residues in the CDR3. The germline V gene has CDR1 SGDLS and CDR2 YYNGEE. V lost 0 bases and J lost 4, with 10 bases in between. The CDR3 bases are TGTGCCAGCAGCGTAGAACAGGGTGGCTATGGCTACACCTTC. Amino acids: CASSVEQGGYGYTF. The complete variable domain, with remaining parts taken from reference TRBV9 and TRBJ1-2, reads DSGVTQTPKHLITATGQRVTLRCSPRSGDLSVYWYQQSLDQGLQFLIQYYNGEERAKGNILERFSAQQFPDLHSELNLSSLELGDSALYFCASSVEQGGYGYTFGSGTRLTVV.

This clonotype appeared a few times. This sequence joins TRBV7-3 and TRBJ2-5; TRBD1 is a possible D gene (5 bases). V lost 6 bases to trimming and J lost 3 bases, with 14 bases between them. The CDR3 consists of 14 residues. The germline V gene has CDR1 SGHTA and CDR2 FQGTGA. The CDR3 DNA sequence: TGTGCCAGCAGGCCTCAGGGAAGCGAAGAGACCCAGTACTTC. Amino acids: CASRPQGSEETQYF.

As DNA, the CDR3 is TGTGCCTGGAGCTCCCGGGGGGACCAGTACTTC. This encodes CAWSSRGDQYF. The chain is built from TRBV30 and TRBJ2-5, with 7 bases identical to TRBD2. The ends lost 3 bases at V and 10 bases at J; junction bases unmatched: 5. Germline CDR1 is GTSNPN and CDR2 is SVGIG (reference sequence). The length of the CDR3 is 11 residues.

CDR3 residues: CASSRDSTQETQYF. CDR3 coding DNA: TGTGCCAGCTCAAGGGACAGCACCCAAGAGACCCAGTACTTC. The gene calls are TRBV18 and TRBJ2-5; 7 bases align to TRBD1. Trimming removed 5 bases from V and 1 base from J; junction bases left unmatched: 4. This CDR3 has 14 residues. The germline gives CDR1 KGHSH, CDR2 LQKENI. The full variable domain, its missing parts supplied by reference TRBV18 and TRBJ2-5, is NAGVMQNPRHLVRRRGQEARLRCSPMKGHSHVYWYRQLPEEGLKFMVYLQKENIIDESGMPKERFSAEFPKEGPSILRIQQVVRGDSAAYFCASSRDSTQETQYFGPGTRLLVL.

In nucleotides, the CDR3 is TGCGCCAGCAGCGAAAGCCTGGCAGGACCCTACGAGCAGTACTTC. This encodes CASSESLAGPYEQYF. The chain has TRBV5-1 and TRBJ2-7; D is uncertain. This CDR3 has 15 residues. V dropped 4 bases and J dropped 2 bases, with 16 bases sitting between them. Germline V gene lookup returns CDR1 SGHRS and CDR2 YFSETQ.

This clonotype has more than one count but fewer than ten. The chain couples TRBV7-2 to TRBJ2-3, with 9 bases that match TRBD2. Germline-derived CDR1 and CDR2 are SGHTA and FQGNSA. Losses at the gene ends were 1 base for V and 2 bases for J; bases not matched to a gene: 7. The CDR3 is made up of 17 amino acids. CDR3 DNA: TGTGCCAGCAGCTTAGATCTCGCTAGCGGGGTCACAGATACGCAGTATTTT. This codes for CASSLDLASGVTDTQYF.

This chain uses TRBV29-1 with TRBJ2-3, with unresolved D. The CDR3 spans 10 residues. Germline V gene lookup returns CDR1 SQVTM and CDR2 ANQGSEA. The V and J ends lost 4 bases and 1 base respectively, with 0 bases between them. The DNA for the CDR3 is TGCAGCGTTGGCACAGATACGCAGTATTTT. It yields the protein CSVGTDTQYF.

This clonotype has more than one count but fewer than ten. The chain carries TRBV7-9 and TRBJ2-2; 7 positions match TRBD1. This CDR3 region has 17 residues. CDR1 and CDR2 (germline): SEHNR, FQNEAQ (reference sequence). J lost 1 base, V lost 3 bases, and 8 bases had no gene match. For the CDR3, the DNA is TGTGCCAGCAGCTTTCGGACAGGCTACCTGAACACCGGGGAGCTGTTTTTT. The encoded protein is CASSFRTGYLNTGELFF. The complete variable domain, with remaining parts taken from reference TRBV7-9 and TRBJ2-2, reads DTGVSQNPRHKITKRGQNVTFRCDPISEHNRLYWYRQTLGQGPEFLTYFQNEAQLEKSRLLSDRFSAERPKGSFSTLEIQRTEQGDSAMYLCASSFRTGYLNTGELFFGEGSRLTVL.

J is TRBJ2-7 and V is TRBV20-1; 9 nucleotides agree with TRBD2. Germline V gene sequence: CDR1 DFQATT, CDR2 SNEGSKA (reference sequence). The CDR3 runs to 13 residues. Trimming cost V 5 bases and J 5 bases; bases outside gene matches: 7. CDR3 sequence: CSAARTSEDEQYF. For the CDR3, the DNA is TGCAGTGCTGCACGGACTAGCGAGGACGAGCAGTACTTC.

This clonotype was recorded a few times. V gene TRBV20-1 combines with J gene TRBJ2-1; no firm D call. V gave up 6 bases and J gave up 0 bases, with 15 bases separating them. The CDR3 contains 15 residues. The germline gives CDR1 DFQATT, CDR2 SNEGSKA (reference sequence). DNA for the CDR3: TGCAGTGCGTATCTAGAGGTGAGCTCCTACAATGAGCAGTTCTTC. Residues: CSAYLEVSSYNEQFF.

The V call is TRBV7-8, the J call TRBJ2-6, with 7 nucleotides matching TRBD2. CDR1 is SGHVS, CDR2 FQNEAQ, per germline. With 4 bases clipped from V and 0 bases from J, the junction kept 0 bases outside the gene matches. The CDR3 is made up of 15 amino acids. The CDR3 nucleotides are TGTGCCAGCAGCTGGGGGGGCTCTGGGGCCAACGTCCTGACTTTC. Translation: CASSWGGSGANVLTF.

The chain recombines TRBV7-2 with TRBJ2-7; D may be TRBD2 (5 bases). Between the trimmed V and J ends, which lost 7 bases and 4 bases, there was a span of 11 bases. CDR3 size: 12 residues. Germline lookup yields CDR1 SGHTA and CDR2 FQGNSA. The CDR3 is CASTQSGYEQYF. CDR3 DNA sequence: TGTGCCAGCACCCAATCGGGATACGAGCAGTACTTC.

This clonotype has only a few counts. The V gene is TRBV5-1, the J gene TRBJ1-2, with a weak D call TRBD1 (6 bases). The CDR3 consists of 11 residues. With 5 bases removed from V and 7 bases from J, the gap between germline ends came to 9 bases. Looked up from germline, CDR1 is SGHRS and CDR2 is YFSETQ. The CDR3 sequence: CASRGDTGYTF. In nucleotides, the CDR3 is TGCGCCAGCAGGGGGGACACTGGCTACACCTTC.